This T cell receptor (beta chain) originates from a study of identical twins. TCRdb itself ran the 5' RACE reads through MiXCR, one entry per CDR3 protein. The table records approximately 670,000 distinct CDR3 sequences, less than 7% of them present only once. The study's findings and limits: Zero-insertion analyses could be partly confounded by invariant MAIT and iNKT cells. The study found that models underestimated out-of-frame TCR alpha sharing in monozygotic twins. Findings depended on cross-sectional statistics rather than tracking the same donors.

A word on this clonotype: Its target is unknown.

There were only healthy Caucasians among the donors. The receptor was isolated from a man aged 18 to 35 in good health. Sample: naive T cells sorted from blood.

This CDR3 is CASSTLKGRSYEQYF. For the CDR3, the DNA is TGTGCCAGCAGCACCCTTAAGGGCAGATCCTACGAGCAGTACTTC. V gene TRBV6-2 or TRBV6-3 combines with J gene TRBJ2-7; D not certain. This CDR3 contains 15 residues. Trimming shortened V by 6 bases and J by 1 base, and 16 bases separated the two germline ends. CDR1 and CDR2 (germline): MNHEY, SVGEGT.